The TCR beta chain under discussion was sequenced for a study of EBV T-cell therapy then PD-1 blockade in nasopharyngeal carcinoma. Repertoires were generated with immunoSEQ multiplex PCR, while TCRdb's copy carries only in-frame clones and drops some. The sample lists roughly 20,000 clones; 80% to 85% were seen once. Treatment indicated: AdE1-LMPpoly-expanded autologous EBV-specific T-cell therapy followed by anti-PD-1 nivolumab. V trimming: 3 bases; J trimming: 2 bases; junction bases outside the gene matches: 10. Germline loops: CDR1 SGDLS, CDR2 YYNGEE. This CDR3 is 17 amino acids long. A remark on this clone: The antigen is unknown.

The chain carries TRBV9 and TRBJ1-3, with TRBD1 identical over 8 bases. This receptor was identified in a man in his forties with nasopharyngeal carcinoma. This sample comprised CD8+ T cells from blood, obtained around day 34 from a patient whose treatment included autologous EBV-specific T cells and nivolumab. CDR3: CASSGDRGPGPGNTIYF. The CDR3 bases are TGTGCCAGCAGCGGAGACAGGGGTCCCGGACCTGGAAACACCATATATTTT.